This TCR beta chain was retrieved from a study of T-cell memory formation after mild COVID-19. Study findings and constraints: Day 15 to 85 contracting clones showed balanced CD4/CD8; day 15 to 37 expanders favored CD4+. Among CD4+ contracting clones, most were CM and EM, and CD8+ ones EMRA.

Only a few counts were recorded for this clonotype. The antigen remains unidentified. CDR1 SNHLY and CDR2 FYNNEI come from the germline V gene. V gave up 4 bases and J gave up 2 bases; unmatched junction bases: 11. This CDR3 comprises 16 residues. TCRdb re-called the 5' RACE reads with MiXCR, one entry per CDR3 protein. The table has roughly 550,000 distinct CDR3 sequences, over 20% seen once. The TCR originated in an adult woman who had mild COVID-19 (a few samples of this study predate the infection). Cell type and time point are not known. The J gene is TRBJ2-7, the V gene TRBV2, with 7 bases lining up with TRBD1. The sequenced material came from PBMCs or a T cell subset sorted from them (not recorded which). CDR3 nucleotides: TGTGCCAGCAGTGGGGGGACGACAGGGTTTCCCTACGAGCAGTACTTC. Its translation is CASSGGTTGFPYEQYF. The full variable domain, in which reference TRBV2 and TRBJ2-7 provide the parts outside the CDR3, is EPEVTQTPSHQVTQMGQEVILRCVPISNHLYFYWYRQILGQKVEFLVSFYNNEISEKSEIFDDQFSVERPDGSNFTLKIRSTKLEDSAMYFCASSGGTTGFPYEQYFGPGTRLTVT.